The clone carrying this T cell receptor beta chain was counted between two and nine times. No antigen is known for it. Germline-derived CDR1 and CDR2 are MNHEY and SMNVEV (reference sequence). The CDR3 runs to 15 residues. Trimming shortened V by 4 bases and J by 3 bases, and 15 bases separated the two germline ends. The entry originates in a study of response to subunit inactivated influenza vaccine. Study findings and constraints: Only a handful of new T cells, the authors suggested, are recruited with each seasonal influenza vaccination.

TCRdb reprocessed the RT-PCR reads via MiXCR and lists one record per CDR3 protein. The table has 400,000 to 650,000 distinct CDR3 sequences, 6% to 9% seen once. This chain connects TRBV27 to TRBJ1-1; D is possibly TRBD1 (6 bases). The source material was PBMCs from blood, sampled around 2 years after vaccination. This sequence was found in a man between 50 and 75 years old who received an inactivated influenza vaccine. CDR3 sequence: CASSSLQGLDTEAFF. Here the CDR3 DNA reads TGTGCCAGCAGTTCCCTACAGGGACTGGACACTGAAGCTTTCTTT.